The present T cell receptor (beta chain) was sequenced within a study of T cell repertoires in cytomegalovirus infection. About the study: Indications of both CMV infection and matching HLA type were provided by public TCR beta signatures. Study-wide points: Carriage of CMV together with the relevant HLA was identifiable through cumulative public TCR beta family frequency.

Trimming took off 2 bases at V and 5 bases at J, with 15 bases between the two ends. This CDR3 region has 15 residues. Germline V gene sequence: CDR1 MDHEN, CDR2 SYDVKM. TCRdb independently ran MiXCR on the reads; one entry per CDR3 protein. The table has approximately 910,000 distinct CDR3 sequences, 30% to 40% seen once. Regarding this clonotype: Its antigen remains unidentified.

The sample was cultured CD8+ T cells from PBMCs, taken from culture after CMV antigen stimulation. This clonotype originated in a human donor in good health (CMV status not recorded). Some clones in this sample may be carry-over from other donors' samples. This chain joins TRBV28 and TRBJ1-2; the D gene is possibly TRBD1 (6 bases). Written as DNA, the CDR3 is TGTGCCAGCAGTTTAGAGCGGACAGCCGTGTATGGCTACACCTTC. Protein product: CASSLERTAVYGYTF.